This T cell receptor beta chain was observed in a study of T cell responses to AZD1222 COVID-19 vaccine. The CDR3 consists of 17 residues. The J segment lost 2 bases and the V segment lost 1 base, leaving 5 bases of the junction unmatched. Germline V lookup: CDR1 LGHNA, CDR2 YNFKEQ. Profiled with immunoSEQ multiplex PCR; TCRdb holds only in-frame clones, not every one. The table shows around 180,000 clones, with around 92% occurring only once. The J gene is TRBJ2-5, the V gene TRBV4-2; TRBD2 matches at 12 bases. Source: peripheral blood, taken on day 0 of AZD1222 vaccination. This clonotype was sampled from an adult in good health. The CDR3 loop reads CASSQVQTSGGQETQYF. In DNA form, the CDR3 reads TGTGCCAGCAGCCAAGTACAAACTAGCGGGGGGCAAGAGACCCAGTACTTC.